These 6 T cell receptor beta chains were all obtained from the same sample, sequenced in a study of CD8 T cells in Susac syndrome. The RNA, about 0.5 to 1 ug, was put through reverse transcription using random hexamers. TCRdb reanalysed the immunoSEQ multiplex PCR reads using MiXCR and keeps one entry per CDR3 protein. The data contain 130,000 or so distinct CDR3 sequences, around 96% of them seen just once; the ten biggest clones take up roughly 0.14%. Material: CD4+ T cells from PBMCs. The receptors shown here come from a human donor with Susac syndrome.

The V gene is TRBV15, the J gene TRBJ2-5; 8 nucleotides align to TRBD2. V lost 5 bases, J lost 5 bases, and 10 bases stayed unmatched. The length of the CDR3 is 15 residues. Germline V gene data show CDR1 as LNHNV and CDR2 as YYDKDF (reference sequence). The DNA for the CDR3 is TGTGCCACCAGCCGGCGGGAGGATATGTTTGAGACCCAGTACTTC. Amino acids: CATSRREDMFETQYF.

This rearrangement joins TRBV5-1 to TRBJ2-7; D assignment may be TRBD1 or TRBD2 (5 bases each). The CDR3 has 11 amino acids. V was pared by 7 bases and J by 7 bases, with 12 bases between. The germline V gene has CDR1 SGHRS and CDR2 YFSETQ. The CDR3 region is CASSAEGEQYF. The CDR3, as DNA: TGCGCCAGCTCAGCCGAGGGGGAGCAGTACTTC.

This rearrangement joins TRBV20-1 to TRBJ1-1, with 10 nucleotides matching TRBD1. Trimming took 3 bases from V and 4 from J; bases not matched to a gene: 8. The germline V gene encodes CDR1 DFQATT and CDR2 SNEGSKA (reference sequence). The CDR3 has 15 amino acids. CDR3 sequence reads: CSASVSTGGGTEAFF. CDR3 in DNA: TGCAGTGCTAGCGTCTCGACAGGGGGCGGCACTGAAGCTTTCTTT.

A single count supports this clonotype. The chain is built from TRBV5-6 and TRBJ1-1; D not certain. The CDR3 is 14 residues long. The germline V gene has CDR1 SGHDT and CDR2 YYEEEE. Trimming took 2 bases from V and 1 from J, leaving 9 bases between them. The CDR3 sequence is CASSFVSGNTEAFF. CDR3 DNA sequence: TGTGCCAGCAGCTTCGTGAGCGGGAACACTGAAGCTTTCTTT.

V usage is TRBV6-2 or TRBV6-3 and J usage is TRBJ2-4; 8 bases are shared with TRBD2. This CDR3 is built from 14 residues. Germline V gene data show CDR1 as MNHEY and CDR2 as SVGEGT. J was trimmed by 1 base and V by 6 bases; bases with no gene match: 2. Here the CDR3 DNA reads TGTGCCAGCAGGCGGGGGGCCGCCAAAAACATTCAGTACTTC. Translating it yields CASRRGAAKNIQYF.

DNA of the CDR3: TGCGCCAGCAGCTTGGGTGGCGGGAGATACCAAGAGACCCAGTACTTC. It translates to CASSLGGGRYQETQYF. The V call is TRBV5-1, the J call TRBJ2-5; 7 positions agree with TRBD2. Germline-derived CDR1 and CDR2 are SGHRS and YFSETQ. The CDR3 spans 16 residues. Losses at the gene ends were 0 bases for V and 0 bases for J; bases not matched to a gene: 5.